This T cell receptor beta chain was captured by sequencing in a study of response to subunit inactivated influenza vaccine. Study-level points and caveats: The authors suggested that every seasonal influenza vaccination recruits few new T cells.

One entry per CDR3 protein results from TCRdb running MiXCR on the RT-PCR reads. The table shows approximately 250,000 distinct CDR3 sequences, with 12% occurring only once. Per the germline V gene, CDR1 is ENHRY and CDR2 is SYGVKD. The length of the CDR3 is 14 residues. Losses at the gene ends were 4 bases for V and 3 bases for J; bases not matched to a gene: 4. In regard to this clonotype: The antigen is unknown.

V is TRBV10-3 and J is TRBJ2-5; 8 bases are shared with TRBD2. The sequence derives from a man aged 50-59 years who received an inactivated influenza vaccine. This material consisted of non-naive T cells sorted from PBMCs, taken around 14 days before vaccination. CDR3 sequence reads: CAISASGREETQYF. DNA of the CDR3: TGTGCCATCAGTGCTTCCGGGAGGGAAGAGACCCAGTACTTC.